This T cell receptor (beta chain) was recorded in a study of T-cell memory formation after mild COVID-19. The CDR3 has 13 amino acids. V was clipped by 0 bases and J by 4 bases, with 6 bases between them. The germline V gene has CDR1 LGHNA and CDR2 YSLEER. Constant-segment primers were used for 5'RACE, and the resulting TCR alpha and TCR beta cDNA libraries carried sample barcodes and UMIs. TCRdb called the 5' RACE reads again in MiXCR, with one record for every CDR3 protein. The sample consists of a few hundred thousand distinct CDR3 sequences, 20% to 25% of them appearing once. This receptor was obtained from a man aged 18 to 29 who had mild COVID-19 (a few samples of this study predate the infection). Cell type and time point are not known. The chain recombines TRBV4-3 with TRBJ1-2, with D unresolved. The sequenced sample was PBMCs or a T cell subset sorted from them (not recorded which). The CDR3 loop is CASSQDRRYGYTF. The CDR3 coding sequence is TGCGCCAGCAGCCAAGATCGGCGCTATGGCTACACCTTC.